This T cell receptor beta chain was found in a study of beta chain features in type 1 diabetes. Study results and caveats: People with Type 1 diabetes carried modestly yet significantly shorter TCRB CDR3s in all four CD4+ subsets.

The study reverse transcribed the entire isolated RNA, so it sequenced expressed TCRB transcripts. Profiling relied on immunoSEQ multiplex PCR, and the TCRdb table lists in-frame clones only, not all of them. Among about 340,000 clones listed, 7% to 10% were seen once. V shed 10 bases and J 0 bases; nucleotides not matched to a gene: 8. The germline V gene encodes CDR1 ENHRY and CDR2 SYGVKD. There are 15 residues in the CDR3. As to this clone: The antigen remains unidentified.

The rearrangement links TRBV10-3 to TRBJ2-3; 9 positions agree with TRBD2. Sequenced input: central memory CD4+ T cells from blood. This TCR came from a man aged 30 to 45 with type 1 diabetes. Written as DNA, the CDR3 is TGTGCCAGCTTAGCGGGGGACCTTAGCACAGATACGCAGTATTTT. Residues: CASLAGDLSTDTQYF.